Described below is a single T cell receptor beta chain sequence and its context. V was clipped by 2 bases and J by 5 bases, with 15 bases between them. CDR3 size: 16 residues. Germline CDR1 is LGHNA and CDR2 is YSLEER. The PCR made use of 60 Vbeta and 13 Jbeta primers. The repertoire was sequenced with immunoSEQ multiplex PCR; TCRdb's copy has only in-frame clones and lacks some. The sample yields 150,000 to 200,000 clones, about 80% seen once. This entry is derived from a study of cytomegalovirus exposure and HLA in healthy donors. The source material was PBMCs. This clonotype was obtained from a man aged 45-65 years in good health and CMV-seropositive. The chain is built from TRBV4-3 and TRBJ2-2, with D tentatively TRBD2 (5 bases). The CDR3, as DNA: TGCGCCAGCAGCCAACTCACCGGGATCGATACCGGGGAGCTGTTTTTT. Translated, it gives CASSQLTGIDTGELFF.